Listed below are T cell receptor beta chains from one sample, sequenced in a study of blood T cell repertoires in COVID-19. Clones were read by immunoSEQ multiplex PCR, and TCRdb kept only the in-frame ones, dropping some. Of some 210,000 clones detected, about 94% appear once; the ten largest clones hold around 0.84%. Material for sequencing was peripheral blood. These receptors were collected from a man aged 60 to 69 with COVID-19, enrolled during active disease. The CDR3 runs from the conserved cysteine through the conserved F or W. Fields, in order: CDR3 length, J gene, V gene, CDR3 protein.

cdr3_length: 14; j_call: TRBJ2-2; v_call: TRBV7-9; cdr3_aa: CASSPAGETGELFF
cdr3_length: 16; j_call: TRBJ2-3; v_call: TRBV9; cdr3_aa: CASSPRDSIIADTQYF
cdr3_length: 14; j_call: TRBJ2-3; v_call: TRBV18; cdr3_aa: CASSPRLTADTQYF
cdr3_length: 13; j_call: TRBJ2-1; v_call: TRBV6-5; cdr3_aa: CASSLDRYNEQFF
cdr3_length: 14; j_call: TRBJ1-1; v_call: TRBV19; cdr3_aa: CASSEGGGGTEAFF
cdr3_length: 14; j_call: TRBJ1-1; v_call: TRBV6-5; cdr3_aa: CASSSTGLNTEAFF
cdr3_length: 15; j_call: TRBJ2-1; v_call: TRBV2; cdr3_aa: CASNFIEEIYNEQFF
cdr3_length: 16; j_call: TRBJ1-5; v_call: TRBV4-3; cdr3_aa: CASSQEAAGGNQPQHF
cdr3_length: 14; j_call: TRBJ2-2; v_call: TRBV7-2; cdr3_aa: CASSPRGNTGELFF
cdr3_length: 15; j_call: TRBJ2-2; v_call: TRBV19; cdr3_aa: CATRLSRWNTGELFF
cdr3_length: 19; j_call: TRBJ2-3; v_call: TRBV7-3; cdr3_aa: CASSLMPGLAGADTDTQYF
cdr3_length: 12; j_call: TRBJ2-3; v_call: TRBV28; cdr3_aa: CASRGGTDTQYF
cdr3_length: 15; j_call: TRBJ2-1; v_call: TRBV19; cdr3_aa: CASSSTSGSRNEQFF
cdr3_length: 17; j_call: TRBJ2-3; v_call: TRBV28; cdr3_aa: CASSSSSTSMRADTQYF
cdr3_length: 11; j_call: TRBJ2-7; v_call: TRBV30; cdr3_aa: CACELGGRQYF
cdr3_length: 11; j_call: TRBJ1-2; v_call: TRBV11-2; cdr3_aa: CASSFTTGSTF
cdr3_length: 16; j_call: TRBJ2-1; v_call: TRBV4-1; cdr3_aa: CASIRSFGSSYNEQFF
cdr3_length: 13; j_call: TRBJ2-7; v_call: TRBV5-8; cdr3_aa: CASSLDGEPEQYF
cdr3_length: 15; j_call: TRBJ2-1; v_call: TRBV14; cdr3_aa: CASSPLSPSYNEQFF
cdr3_length: 16; j_call: TRBJ2-1; v_call: TRBV14; cdr3_aa: CASSQAAGGPGSEQFF
cdr3_length: 13; j_call: TRBJ1-2; v_call: TRBV28; cdr3_aa: CASSLTGTYGYTF
cdr3_length: 16; j_call: TRBJ2-2; v_call: TRBV18; cdr3_aa: CASSQNTGVVDGELFF
cdr3_length: 15; j_call: TRBJ2-5; v_call: TRBV4-1; cdr3_aa: CASSTPGTPRETQYF